The following is a TCR beta chain sequence with its context. Its antigen is undetermined. This CDR3 spans 13 amino acids. Trimming removed 3 bases at V and 2 bases at J, with 8 bases between. Per the germline V gene, CDR1 is MDHEN and CDR2 is SYDVKM. This specimen belongs to a study of T cell repertoires in cytomegalovirus infection. Whole-study findings and limits: Adding up the frequency of public TCR beta families identified people who carried CMV plus the relevant HLA. Predominance within the ex vivo response was attributable to HLA-C-restricted CMV-specific TCR beta clonotypes.

Using its own MiXCR run on the reads, TCRdb lists one record per CDR3 protein. The sample includes 150,000 to 200,000 distinct CDR3 sequences, roughly a sixth of them seen just once. The sequencing sample was made of CD8+ T cells from PBMCs. The TCR was taken from a human donor in good health (CMV status not recorded). Some clones in this sample may be carry-over from other donors' samples. J is TRBJ2-7 and V is TRBV28; D gene uncertain. CDR3 amino acids: CASSLERTYEQYF. The CDR3 coding sequence is TGTGCCAGCAGTTTGGAGCGAACCTACGAGCAGTACTTC.